This record concerns one T cell receptor beta chain sequence. Sequencing was performed with immunoSEQ multiplex PCR; in TCRdb, only in-frame clones are kept and a portion is missing. The table records about 140,000 clones, 94% of them present only once. This sample stems from a study of control samples from healthy donors and cancer patients. V lost 0 bases, J lost 12 bases, and 9 bases stayed unmatched. Germline V lookup: CDR1 SNHLY, CDR2 FYNNEI. The length of the CDR3 is 14 residues. This chain links TRBV2 with TRBJ2-7, with 9 bases matching TRBD1. The clonotype originates from a man in his forties or fifties in good health. Material: blood. CDR3 in amino acids: CASSEALLGTGWYF. CDR3 coding DNA: TGTGCCAGCAGTGAAGCGCTTCTAGGGACAGGGTGGTACTTC.